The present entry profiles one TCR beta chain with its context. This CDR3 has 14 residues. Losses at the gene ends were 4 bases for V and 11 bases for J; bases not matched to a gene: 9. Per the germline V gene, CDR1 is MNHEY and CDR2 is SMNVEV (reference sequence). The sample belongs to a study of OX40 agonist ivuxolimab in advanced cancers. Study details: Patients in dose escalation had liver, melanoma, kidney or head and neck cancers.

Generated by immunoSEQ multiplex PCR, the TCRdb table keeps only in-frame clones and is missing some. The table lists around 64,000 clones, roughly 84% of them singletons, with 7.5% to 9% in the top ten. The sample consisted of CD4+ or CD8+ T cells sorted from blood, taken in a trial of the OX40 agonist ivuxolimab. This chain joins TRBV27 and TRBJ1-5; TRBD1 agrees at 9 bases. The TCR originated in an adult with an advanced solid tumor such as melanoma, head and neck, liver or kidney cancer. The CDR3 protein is CASSSGQGLKAQHF. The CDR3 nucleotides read TGTGCCAGCAGTTCCGGACAGGGGTTAAAAGCCCAGCATTTT.